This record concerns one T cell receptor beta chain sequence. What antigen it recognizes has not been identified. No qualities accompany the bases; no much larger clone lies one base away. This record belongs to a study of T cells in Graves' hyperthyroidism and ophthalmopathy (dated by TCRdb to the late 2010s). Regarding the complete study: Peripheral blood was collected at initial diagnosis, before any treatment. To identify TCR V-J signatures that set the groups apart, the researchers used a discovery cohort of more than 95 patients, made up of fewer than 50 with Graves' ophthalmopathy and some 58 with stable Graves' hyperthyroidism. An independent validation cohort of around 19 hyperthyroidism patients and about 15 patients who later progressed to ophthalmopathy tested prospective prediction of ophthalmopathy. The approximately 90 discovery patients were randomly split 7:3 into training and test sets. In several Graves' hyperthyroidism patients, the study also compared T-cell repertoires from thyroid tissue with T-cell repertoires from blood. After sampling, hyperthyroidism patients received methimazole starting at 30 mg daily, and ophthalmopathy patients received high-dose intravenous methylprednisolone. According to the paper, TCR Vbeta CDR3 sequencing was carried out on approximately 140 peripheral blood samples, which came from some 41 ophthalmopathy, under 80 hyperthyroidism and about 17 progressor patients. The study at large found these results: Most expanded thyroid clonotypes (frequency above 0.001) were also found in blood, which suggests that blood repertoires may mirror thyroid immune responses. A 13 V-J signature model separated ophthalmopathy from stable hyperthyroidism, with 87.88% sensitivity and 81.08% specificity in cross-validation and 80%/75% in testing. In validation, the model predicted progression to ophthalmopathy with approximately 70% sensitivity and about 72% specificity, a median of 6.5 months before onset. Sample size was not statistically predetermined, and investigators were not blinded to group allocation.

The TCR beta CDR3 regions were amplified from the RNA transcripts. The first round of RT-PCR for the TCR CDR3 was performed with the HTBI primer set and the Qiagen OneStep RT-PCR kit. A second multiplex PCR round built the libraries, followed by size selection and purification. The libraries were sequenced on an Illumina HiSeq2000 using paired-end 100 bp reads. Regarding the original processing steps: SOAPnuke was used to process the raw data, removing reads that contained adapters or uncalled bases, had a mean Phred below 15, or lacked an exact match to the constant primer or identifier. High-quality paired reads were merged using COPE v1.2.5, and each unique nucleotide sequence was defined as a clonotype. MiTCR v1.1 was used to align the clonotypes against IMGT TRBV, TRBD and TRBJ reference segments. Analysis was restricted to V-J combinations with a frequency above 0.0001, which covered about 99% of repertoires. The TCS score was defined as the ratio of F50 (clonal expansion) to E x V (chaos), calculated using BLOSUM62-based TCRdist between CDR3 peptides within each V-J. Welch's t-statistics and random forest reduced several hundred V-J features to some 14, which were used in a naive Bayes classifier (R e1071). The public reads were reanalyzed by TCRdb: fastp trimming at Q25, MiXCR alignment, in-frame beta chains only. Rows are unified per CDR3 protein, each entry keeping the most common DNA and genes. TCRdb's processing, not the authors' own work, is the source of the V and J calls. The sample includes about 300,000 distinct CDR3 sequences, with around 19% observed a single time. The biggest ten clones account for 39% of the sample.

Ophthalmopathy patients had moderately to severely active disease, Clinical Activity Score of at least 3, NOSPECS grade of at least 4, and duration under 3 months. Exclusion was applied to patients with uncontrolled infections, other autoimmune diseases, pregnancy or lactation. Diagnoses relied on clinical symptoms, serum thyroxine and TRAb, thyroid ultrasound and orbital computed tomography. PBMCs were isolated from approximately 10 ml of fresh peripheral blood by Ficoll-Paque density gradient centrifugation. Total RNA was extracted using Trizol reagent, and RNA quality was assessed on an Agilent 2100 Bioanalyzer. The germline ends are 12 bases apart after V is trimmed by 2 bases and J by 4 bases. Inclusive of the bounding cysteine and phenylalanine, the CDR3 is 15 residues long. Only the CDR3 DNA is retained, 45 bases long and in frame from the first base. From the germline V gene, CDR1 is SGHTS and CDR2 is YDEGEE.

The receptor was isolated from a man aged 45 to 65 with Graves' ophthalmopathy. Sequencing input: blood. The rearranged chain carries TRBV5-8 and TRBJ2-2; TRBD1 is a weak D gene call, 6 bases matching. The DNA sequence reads TGTGCCAGCAGCTTTGGACAGAAGTTCACCGGGGAGCTGTTTTTT. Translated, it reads CASSFGQKFTGELFF. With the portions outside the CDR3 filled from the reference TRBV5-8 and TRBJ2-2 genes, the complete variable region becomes EAGVTQSPTHLIKTRGQQATLRCSPISGHTSVYWYQQALGLGLQFLLWYDEGEERNRGNFPPRFSGRQFPNYSSELNVNALELEDSALYLCASSFGQKFTGELFFGEGSRLTVL.